This TCR beta chain was sequenced during a study of cytomegalovirus exposure and HLA in healthy donors. General study findings and limits: Analysis performed later showed TCR beta chains linked to HLA being more clonally expanded than equally common others. Cytomegalovirus-associated status was assigned to 150 to 200 TCR beta chains.

Researchers ran the PCR with 60 Vbeta and 13 Jbeta primers. Method: immunoSEQ multiplex PCR; TCRdb's copy keeps in-frame clones and lacks some. The table records around 160,000 clones, around 80% of them present only once. With regard to this clone: Its antigen is currently unknown.

From germline, CDR1 is LGHNA and CDR2 YSLEER. The CDR3 is made up of 22 amino acids. This clonotype was obtained from a male donor in good health and CMV-seronegative. The chain combines TRBV4-3 with TRBJ2-5; 13 bases are shared with TRBD2. The J call may be in error: the DNA end matches TRBJ2-7 better. Sequencing input: PBMCs. The CDR3 loop is CASSQDSRDRGQLAGGYYEQYF. For the CDR3, the DNA is TGCGCCAGCAGCCAAGACTCCCGGGACAGGGGCCAACTAGCGGGAGGGTACTACGAGCAGTACTTC.